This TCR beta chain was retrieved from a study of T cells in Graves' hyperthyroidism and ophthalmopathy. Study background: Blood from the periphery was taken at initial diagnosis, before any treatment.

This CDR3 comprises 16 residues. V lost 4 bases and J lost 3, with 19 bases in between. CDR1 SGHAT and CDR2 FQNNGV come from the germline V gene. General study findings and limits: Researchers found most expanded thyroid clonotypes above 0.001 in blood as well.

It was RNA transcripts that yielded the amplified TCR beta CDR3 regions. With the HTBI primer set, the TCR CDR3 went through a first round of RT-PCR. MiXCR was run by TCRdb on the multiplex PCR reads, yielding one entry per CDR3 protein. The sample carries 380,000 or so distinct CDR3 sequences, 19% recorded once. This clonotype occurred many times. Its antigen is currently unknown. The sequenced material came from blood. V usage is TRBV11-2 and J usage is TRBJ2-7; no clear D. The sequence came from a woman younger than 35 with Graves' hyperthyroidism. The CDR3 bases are TGTGCCAGCAGCTCCCTGGGTCCTAAGGATCTCTACGAGCAGTACTTC. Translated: CASSSLGPKDLYEQYF.